The clone carrying this T cell receptor beta chain occurred a few times. Its specificity is not known. This entry is derived from a study of blood T cells in healthy people across ages. It was with a sample-barcoded 5' primer and a J-beta primer mix that a second PCR of about 6 to 11 cycles was run. Each CDR3 protein gets one entry after TCRdb re-called the 5' RACE reads with MiXCR. Found here are roughly 1.7 million distinct CDR3 sequences, about 31% of them singletons; the top ten hold around 10%. Findings of the study overall: Naive T cell percentage showed a strong correlation with the diversity of TCR beta.

Germline CDR1 is SNHLY and CDR2 is FYNNEI. Trimming cost V 4 bases and J 6 bases, with 15 bases left between them. This CDR3 has 14 residues. The chain joins TRBV2 to TRBJ1-1; D unresolved. This clonotype was sampled from a woman aged 25 to 39 in good health. Input material: blood. Here the CDR3 reads CASSVDPQYAEAFF. CDR3 sequence (DNA): TGTGCCAGCAGTGTGGACCCCCAGTATGCTGAAGCTTTCTTT.